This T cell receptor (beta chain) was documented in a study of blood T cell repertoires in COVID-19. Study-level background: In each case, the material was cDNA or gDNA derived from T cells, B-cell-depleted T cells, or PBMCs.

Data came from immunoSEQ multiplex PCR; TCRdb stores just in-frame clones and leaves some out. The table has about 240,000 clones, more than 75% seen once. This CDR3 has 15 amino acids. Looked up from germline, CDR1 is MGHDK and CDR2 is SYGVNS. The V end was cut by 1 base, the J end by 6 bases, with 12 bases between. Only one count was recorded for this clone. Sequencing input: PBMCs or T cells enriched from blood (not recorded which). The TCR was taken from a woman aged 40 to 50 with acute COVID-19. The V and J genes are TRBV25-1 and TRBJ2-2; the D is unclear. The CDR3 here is CASSESLGVAGELFF. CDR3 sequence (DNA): TGTGCCAGCAGTGAATCCCTAGGCGTGGCCGGGGAGCTGTTTTTT.